Listed here are 17 T cell receptor beta chains from one sample, sequenced in a study of cytomegalovirus exposure and HLA in healthy donors. PCR amplification relied on 60 Vbeta primers (plus 13 Jbeta primers). Using immunoSEQ multiplex PCR, the repertoire was profiled, and TCRdb retains in-frame clones only, with some absent. The sample data list under 95,000 clones. Sequencing used PBMCs. Receptor source: a man aged 18-30 years in good health and CMV-seropositive.

This chain connects TRBV4-1 to TRBJ1-3; D ambiguous. This CDR3 has 16 amino acids. CDR1 MGHRA and CDR2 YSYEKL come from the germline V gene. V was pared by 1 base and J by 0 bases, with 10 bases between. The CDR3 reads CASSQVAERSGNTIYF. The CDR3, as DNA: TGCGCCAGCAGCCAAGTCGCAGAACGCTCTGGAAACACCATATATTTT.

V and J are TRBV7-9 and TRBJ1-2; TRBD1 is a possible D gene (5 bases). CDR3 length: 14 amino acids. V was pared by 4 bases and J by 8 bases, with 17 bases between. Germline V CDR1 and CDR2: SEHNR, FQNEAQ (reference sequence). The CDR3 DNA follows: TGTGCCAGCAGCTCCCCCCCAGGGTTTCCAGGCTACACCTTC. Translated, it gives CASSSPPGFPGYTF.

The rearrangement uses TRBV19 and TRBJ1-3, with 7 nucleotides matching TRBD1. The CDR3 consists of 14 residues. The trim removed 5 bases at V and 2 bases at J, leaving 3 bases unmatched. From germline, CDR1 is LNHDA and CDR2 SQIVND (reference sequence). The DNA of the CDR3 is TGTGCCAGTAGTGGAGGACAGGCTGGAAACACCATATATTTT. Its translation is CASSGGQAGNTIYF.

The rearrangement uses TRBV15 and TRBJ2-1; 11 nucleotides match TRBD2. The CDR3 totals 15 residues. V shed 5 bases and J 9 bases; nucleotides not matched to a gene: 9. The germline gives CDR1 LNHNV, CDR2 YYDKDF (reference sequence). The CDR3 coding sequence is TGTGCCACCAGCCACGTGACTAGCGGGAACGGTGAGCAGTTCTTC. It translates to CATSHVTSGNGEQFF. Full variable domain (rest looked up from reference TRBV15 and TRBJ2-1): DAMVIQNPRYQVTQFGKPVTLSCSQTLNHNVMYWYQQKSSQAPKLLFHYYDKDFNNEADTPDNFQSRRPNTSFCFLDIRSPGLGDTAMYLCATSHVTSGNGEQFFGPGTRLTVL.

The chain is built from TRBV5-4 and TRBJ2-7, with 10 bases that match TRBD2. Unmatched junction bases numbered 10, after V lost 4 bases and J lost 3 bases. The CDR3 is 16 amino acids. From germline, CDR1 is SGHNT and CDR2 YYREEE (reference sequence). The CDR3 protein is CASSHDSGRTLYEQYF. Written as DNA, the CDR3 is TGTGCCAGCAGCCACGATAGCGGGAGGACACTCTACGAGCAGTACTTC.

The rearrangement joins TRBV21-1 to TRBJ2-1; the table's D call, TRBD1, has no DNA check behind it. TRBV21-1 represents a pseudogene. The CDR3 has 14 residues. CDR3 region: CASGATGVYNEQFF. The DNA for the CDR3 is TGTGCCAGCGGAGCGACAGGGGTATACAATGAGCAGTTCTTC.

V and J are TRBV5-1 and TRBJ1-1; no reliable D call. V was pared by 0 bases and J by 0 bases, with 15 bases between. Germline V gives CDR1 SGHRS, CDR2 YFSETQ. The CDR3 contains 17 residues. CDR3 loop: CASSLGHDVIMNTEAFF. CDR3 DNA sequence: TGCGCCAGCAGCTTGGGGCATGATGTAATTATGAACACTGAAGCTTTCTTT.

This chain connects TRBV30 to TRBJ1-2; the match to TRBD1 covers 11 bases. This CDR3 is built from 12 residues. Germline V gene sequence: CDR1 GTSNPN, CDR2 SVGIG (reference sequence). The DNA for the CDR3 is TGTGCTCACGGACAGGGGGCTGTTGGCTACACCTTC. It is translated as CAHGQGAVGYTF.

The chain joins TRBV6-5 to TRBJ2-1, with TRBD1 matching 9 bases. The CDR3 is 15 amino acids. V shed 2 bases, J shed 1 base, and the junction held 0 bases outside the gene matches. Germline loops: CDR1 MNHEY, CDR2 SVGAGI. CDR3 residues: CASSYGTGSYNEQFF. CDR3 sequence (DNA): TGTGCCAGCAGTTACGGGACAGGGTCCTACAATGAGCAGTTCTTC.

The chain has TRBV28 and TRBJ2-7, with a tentative D call TRBD2 (6 bases). This CDR3 region has 15 residues. Germline loops: CDR1 MDHEN, CDR2 SYDVKM. The V end was cut by 1 base, the J end by 0 bases, with 10 bases between. The CDR3 bases are TGTGCCAGCAGTTTATCGGCGGGAAACTCCTACGAGCAGTACTTC. The encoded protein is CASSLSAGNSYEQYF.

This rearrangement joins TRBV28 to TRBJ2-7; the D gene is possibly TRBD2 (6 bases). The V gene's germline CDR1 is MDHEN and CDR2 SYDVKM. The CDR3 contains 15 residues. V lost 3 bases to trimming and J lost 0 bases, with 12 bases between them. The CDR3 DNA sequence: TGTGCCAGCAGTTTCGGCGGGGCCACCTCCTACGAGCAGTACTTC. Translating gives CASSFGGATSYEQYF. Together with reference TRBV28 and TRBJ2-7, the CDR3 gives the full variable domain: DVKVTQSSRYLVKRTGEKVFLECVQDMDHENMFWYRQDPGLGLRLIYFSYDVKMKEKGDIPEGYSVSREKKERFSLILESASTNQTSMYLCASSFGGATSYEQYFGPGTRLTVT.

This sequence joins TRBV5-1 and TRBJ2-1; weak D call: TRBD2 (7 bases). There are 16 residues in the CDR3. Germline V gene data show CDR1 as SGHRS and CDR2 as YFSETQ. V was clipped by 3 bases and J by 4 bases, with 17 bases between them. DNA for the CDR3: TGCGCCAGCAGCTGGGACAAGCGGGGCCGGTACAATGAGCAGTTCTTC. This gives the protein CASSWDKRGRYNEQFF.

Here the CDR3 reads CASSQDTDRGRNQPQHF. For the CDR3, the DNA is TGCGCCAGCAGCCAAGATACTGACAGGGGGCGAAATCAGCCCCAGCATTTT. The chain is built from TRBV4-1 and TRBJ1-5, with 10 bases that match TRBD1. Germline lookup yields CDR1 MGHRA and CDR2 YSYEKL. The CDR3 has 17 residues. Germline trimming cut 0 bases from V and 4 bases from J; bases unmatched to any gene: 6.

The chain couples TRBV6-1 to TRBJ1-1, with D tentatively TRBD1 (6 bases). CDR3 length: 13 residues. Trimming pared 6 bases from V and 5 bases from J, leaving 13 bases between. CDR1 and CDR2 from the germline V gene are MNHNS and SASEGT. CDR3 amino acids: CASRSTGGTEAFF. CDR3 nucleotide sequence: TGTGCCAGCAGATCGACAGGCGGAACTGAAGCTTTCTTT.

The chain has TRBV30 and TRBJ1-4; the D is unclear. Trimming removed 3 bases from V and 7 bases from J, with 9 bases in between. Germline V gene lookup returns CDR1 GTSNPN and CDR2 SVGIG (reference sequence). The CDR3 is 12 residues long. CDR3 DNA: TGTGCCTGGAGCTTAAGCGGTGAAAAACTGTTTTTT. This translates into CAWSLSGEKLFF.

The chain carries TRBV19 and TRBJ2-7; TRBD2 aligns across 10 bases. V trimming: 5 bases; J trimming: 2 bases; junction bases outside the gene matches: 3. Germline V gene data show CDR1 as LNHDA and CDR2 as SQIVND (reference sequence). The CDR3 covers 14 residues. CDR3 sequence (DNA): TGTGCCAGTAGTCAACTAGCGGGGCCCTACGAGCAGTACTTC. Its translation is CASSQLAGPYEQYF. The full variable domain, completed using reference TRBV19 and TRBJ2-7, is DGGITQSPKYLFRKEGQNVTLSCEQNLNHDAMYWYRQDPGQGLRLIYYSQIVNDFQKGDIAEGYSVSREKKESFPLTVTSAQKNPTAFYLCASSQLAGPYEQYFGPGTRLTVT.

The chain employs TRBV30 and TRBJ1-1; no clear D. The V gene lost 3 bases and the J gene lost 3 bases, with 8 bases spanning the gap. The CDR3 has 12 residues. Germline V CDR1 and CDR2: GTSNPN, SVGIG (reference sequence). As DNA, the CDR3 is TGTGCCTGGAGGAGACGGGACACTGAAGCTTTCTTT. It is translated as CAWRRRDTEAFF. Complete variable domain (other parts from reference TRBV30 and TRBJ1-1): SQTIHQWPATLVQPVGSPLSLECTVEGTSNPNLYWYRQAAGRGLQLLFYSVGIGQISSEVPQNLSASRPQDRQFILSSKKLLLSDSGFYLCAWRRRDTEAFFGQGTRLTVV.